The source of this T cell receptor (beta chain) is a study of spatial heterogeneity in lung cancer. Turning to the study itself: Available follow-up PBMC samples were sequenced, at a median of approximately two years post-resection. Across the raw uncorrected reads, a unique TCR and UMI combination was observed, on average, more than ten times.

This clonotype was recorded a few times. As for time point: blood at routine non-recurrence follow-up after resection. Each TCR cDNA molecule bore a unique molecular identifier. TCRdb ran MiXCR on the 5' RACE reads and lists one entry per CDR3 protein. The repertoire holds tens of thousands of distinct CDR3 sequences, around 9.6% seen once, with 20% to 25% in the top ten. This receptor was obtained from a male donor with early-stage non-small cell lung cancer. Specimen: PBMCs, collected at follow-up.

DNA of the CDR3: TGCGCCAGCAGCCTGGGGGCCGGGAACAATGAGCAGTTCTTC. Translated, it gives CASSLGAGNNEQFF. The rearrangement links TRBV4-3 to TRBJ2-1, with a weak D call TRBD1 (6 bases). The CDR3 spans 14 residues. V gave up 4 bases and J gave up 5 bases, with 12 bases separating them. Germline CDR1 reads LGHNA; CDR2 reads YSLEER.